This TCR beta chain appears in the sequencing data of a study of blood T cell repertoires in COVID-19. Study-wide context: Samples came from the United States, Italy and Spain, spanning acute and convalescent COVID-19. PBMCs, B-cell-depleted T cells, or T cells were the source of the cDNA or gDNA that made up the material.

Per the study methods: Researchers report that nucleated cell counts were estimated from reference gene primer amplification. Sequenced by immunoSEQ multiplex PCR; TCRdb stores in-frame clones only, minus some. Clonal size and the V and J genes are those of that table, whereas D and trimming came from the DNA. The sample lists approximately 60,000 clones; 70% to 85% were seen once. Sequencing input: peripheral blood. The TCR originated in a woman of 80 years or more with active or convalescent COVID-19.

The CDR3 DNA is TGTGCCAGCAGCCCGCTGGGGGGTGACACCATATATTTT. Protein sequence: CASSPLGGDTIYF. The chain links TRBV6-5 to TRBJ1-3, with D perhaps TRBD1 (5 bases). Trimming took off 6 bases at V and 8 bases at J, with 14 bases between the two ends. The V gene's germline CDR1 is MNHEY and CDR2 SVGAGI. The CDR3 runs 13 residues.